These 26 T cell receptor beta chains were sequenced from one sample in a study of immune evolution from preneoplasia to lung adenocarcinoma. This table comes from immunoSEQ multiplex PCR, and its TCRdb copy is limited to in-frame clones, with some not included. Of tens of thousands of clones in the sample, just under 75% were seen once. The source material was FFPE invasive lung adenocarcinoma tissue. The source is a person between 55 and 70 years old with invasive lung adenocarcinoma. Some clones in this sample may be carry-over from other donors' samples.

The V and J genes are TRBV9 and TRBJ2-2; unclear D gene. This CDR3 spans 15 amino acids. The ends were cut back, 0 bases at V and 3 bases at J, with 9 bases in the middle. The germline V gene has CDR1 SGDLS and CDR2 YYNGEE. CDR3 nucleotide sequence: TGTGCCAGCAGCGTAGGACACCGGGACACCGGGGAGCTGTTTTTT. Residues: CASSVGHRDTGELFF.

The V call is TRBV28, the J call TRBJ1-2; D is unresolved. This CDR3 is 15 amino acids long. Trimming removed 6 bases at V and 4 bases at J, with 18 bases between. CDR1 and CDR2 (germline): MDHEN, SYDVKM. The CDR3 reads CASRGGFSVGYGYTF. Written as DNA, the CDR3 is TGTGCCAGCAGAGGAGGGTTCAGCGTCGGCTATGGCTACACCTTC.

The CDR3 is CASSLGLDPSYEQYF. For the CDR3, the DNA is TGTGCCAGCAGCTTGGGGCTAGATCCATCCTACGAGCAGTACTTC. V usage is TRBV5-4 and J usage is TRBJ2-7, with D uncertain. The CDR3 contains 15 residues. Germline V lookup: CDR1 SGHNT, CDR2 YYREEE (reference sequence). Trimming shortened V by 0 bases and J by 1 base, and 11 bases separated the two germline ends.

V usage is TRBV30 and J usage is TRBJ2-6; 7 bases are shared with TRBD1. This CDR3 is 16 amino acids long. Germline V gene data show CDR1 as GTSNPN and CDR2 as SVGIG (reference sequence). The trim removed 6 bases at V and 0 bases at J, leaving 8 bases unmatched. The CDR3 nucleotides read TGTGCCTGCGGGGACAGTTTTTCCTCTGGGGCCAACGTCCTGACTTTC. This encodes CACGDSFSSGANVLTF.

This clone came up a few times. The chain links TRBV27 to TRBJ2-5, with D perhaps matching TRBD1 (5 bases). The CDR3 runs 14 residues. Germline V CDR1 and CDR2: MNHEY, SMNVEV (reference sequence). Trimming removed 5 bases at V and 2 bases at J, with 12 bases between. CDR3 amino acids: CASSRRQLQETQYF. For the CDR3, the DNA is TGTGCCAGCAGTCGTCGACAGTTGCAAGAGACCCAGTACTTC.

The gene calls are TRBV19 and TRBJ2-7; the match to TRBD2 covers 13 bases. The germline V gene has CDR1 LNHDA and CDR2 SQIVND (reference sequence). The CDR3 is 15 residues long. V dropped 4 bases and J dropped 7; count of bases not matched to a gene: 7. Here the CDR3 DNA reads TGTGCCAGTAGTACGGGACTAGCGGGATCGGGGGAGCAGTACTTC. Translating gives CASSTGLAGSGEQYF.

The chain couples TRBV19 to TRBJ1-5, with 7 bases that match TRBD1. CDR1 is LNHDA and CDR2 is SQIVND in the germline V gene (reference sequence). The ends lost 6 bases at V and 4 bases at J; junction bases unmatched: 9. The CDR3 is 15 amino acids. The CDR3: CASRQDRVRNQPQHF. CDR3 sequence (DNA): TGTGCCAGTAGGCAAGACAGGGTTCGGAATCAGCCCCAGCATTTT.

This chain connects TRBV5-1 to TRBJ2-7; D is perhaps TRBD2 (6 bases). V was pared by 1 base and J by 4 bases, with 21 bases between. Germline V gene lookup returns CDR1 SGHRS and CDR2 YFSETQ. The CDR3 totals 17 residues. This chain's CDR3 is CASSLPRGGNWHYEQYF. CDR3 sequence (DNA): TGCGCCAGCAGCTTGCCTCGCGGAGGGAATTGGCATTACGAGCAGTACTTC.

The V and J genes are TRBV9 and TRBJ2-7; D possibly corresponds to TRBD1 (6 bases). CDR1 SGDLS and CDR2 YYNGEE come from the germline V gene. The CDR3 totals 15 residues. The ends were cut back, 1 base at V and 1 base at J, with 12 bases in the middle. CDR3: CASSVLDSSSYEQYF. The CDR3 DNA reads TGTGCCAGCAGCGTACTGGACAGCTCGTCCTACGAGCAGTACTTC.

V is TRBV28 and J is TRBJ1-2; D is possibly TRBD1 (5 bases). Germline lookup yields CDR1 MDHEN and CDR2 SYDVKM. V lost 7 bases to trimming and J lost 5 bases, with 11 bases between them. This CDR3 region has 12 residues. CDR3: CASITAGYGYTF. The CDR3 nucleotides are TGTGCCAGCATTACCGCAGGGTATGGCTACACCTTC.

The chain links TRBV7-9 to TRBJ2-5, with 9 bases identical to TRBD1. This CDR3 region has 15 residues. Germline V lookup: CDR1 SEHNR, CDR2 FQNEAQ (reference sequence). The junction had 8 bases not matched to a gene; V was cut back by 4 bases and J by 5 bases. The CDR3 region is CASSYLQGARETQYF. CDR3 DNA: TGTGCCAGCAGCTACCTACAGGGGGCGCGGGAGACCCAGTACTTC. Using reference TRBV7-9 and TRBJ2-5 for the parts outside the CDR3, the full variable domain is DTGVSQNPRHKITKRGQNVTFRCDPISEHNRLYWYRQTLGQGPEFLTYFQNEAQLEKSRLLSDRFSAERPKGSFSTLEIQRTEQGDSAMYLCASSYLQGARETQYFGPGTRLLVL.

The rearrangement uses TRBV5-8 and TRBJ1-5; maybe TRBD1 (5 bases). In germline, CDR1 is SGHTS, CDR2 YDEGEE. V shed 4 bases and J shed 0 bases, with 11 bases lying between them. CDR3 length equals 15 residues. The CDR3 reads CASSPRGYSNQPQHF. CDR3 in DNA: TGTGCCAGCAGCCCCCGGGGGTATAGCAATCAGCCCCAGCATTTT.

This clone appeared a single time. The gene calls are TRBV27 and TRBJ2-1, with 15 bases matching TRBD2. The V gene's germline CDR1 is MNHEY and CDR2 SMNVEV (reference sequence). The length of the CDR3 is 15 residues. The V and J ends lost 2 bases and 7 bases, in that order; junction bases with no gene match: 0. This CDR3 is CASSLGTSGRNEQFF. DNA of the CDR3: TGTGCCAGCAGTTTAGGGACTAGCGGGAGGAATGAGCAGTTCTTC.

This chain uses TRBV7-2 with TRBJ2-2; D is ambiguous. CDR3 length equals 16 residues. Germline V lookup: CDR1 SGHTA, CDR2 FQGNSA. Deletions cut 3 bases from V and 0 bases from J, with 11 bases between. CDR3 sequence (DNA): TGTGCCAGCAGCTTGGAAAGGATGGCGAACACCGGGGAGCTGTTTTTT. Encoded protein: CASSLERMANTGELFF.

The chain combines TRBV5-1 with TRBJ1-1; 7 positions match TRBD1. The CDR3 runs to 16 residues. CDR1 and CDR2 (germline): SGHRS, YFSETQ. The J segment lost 4 bases and the V segment lost 2 bases, leaving 11 bases of the junction unmatched. The CDR3 nucleotides are TGCGCCAGCAGCTTCCGGGACAGCTCAACGGGCACTGAAGCTTTCTTT. Translating gives CASSFRDSSTGTEAFF.

This chain uses TRBV7-8 with TRBJ1-5; 9 bases match TRBD1. The CDR3 sequence is 16 residues long. Trimming removed 1 base from V and 7 bases from J; junction bases left unmatched: 8. Germline CDR1 SGHVS, CDR2 FQNEAQ. The CDR3 here is CASSLVGGQGRQPQHF. The DNA of the CDR3 is TGTGCCAGCAGCTTAGTAGGGGGACAGGGTCGCCAGCCCCAGCATTTT.

This clone occurred a few times. This sequence joins TRBV11-3 and TRBJ1-3; TRBD1 agrees at 8 bases. The CDR3 spans 15 residues. V gave up 3 bases and J gave up 3 bases; unmatched junction bases: 4. Germline-derived CDR1 and CDR2 are SGHNT and YENEEA. The CDR3 DNA sequence: TGTGCCAGCAGCTTCCAGGGGGCGTTTGGAAACACCATATATTTT. Amino acids: CASSFQGAFGNTIYF.

The V call is TRBV9, the J call TRBJ2-3; 7 bases match TRBD2. The CDR3 contains 16 residues. Germline loops: CDR1 SGDLS, CDR2 YYNGEE. Trimming cost V 0 bases and J 2 bases; bases outside gene matches: 6. CDR3 region: CASSVAEGGITDTQYF. The CDR3 bases are TGTGCCAGCAGCGTAGCGGAGGGAGGGATCACAGATACGCAGTATTTT.

The V and J genes are TRBV7-2 and TRBJ2-2; 10 bases fit TRBD2. The junction had 8 bases not matched to a gene; V was cut back by 2 bases and J by 5 bases. The CDR3 consists of 17 residues. Germline lookup yields CDR1 SGHTA and CDR2 FQGNSA. The CDR3 DNA reads TGTGCCAGCAGCTTATCACAACTAGCGGGACGGACCGGGGAGCTGTTTTTT. It specifies CASSLSQLAGRTGELFF.

The rearrangement uses TRBV28 and TRBJ1-2; maybe TRBD1 (5 bases). The CDR3 is 13 residues long. CDR1 MDHEN and CDR2 SYDVKM come from the germline V gene. Trimming pared 1 base from V and 7 bases from J, leaving 10 bases between. As DNA, the CDR3 is TGTGCCAGCAGTTTATTAAGGGGAATTGGCTACACCTTC. Protein sequence: CASSLLRGIGYTF.

The gene calls are TRBV27 and TRBJ1-5; the D gene is possibly TRBD1 (6 bases). This CDR3 is built from 14 residues. The germline V and J ends were trimmed by 7 bases and 4 bases, with 14 bases remaining between them. Germline V gene lookup returns CDR1 MNHEY and CDR2 SMNVEV (reference sequence). CDR3 amino acids: CASKIAGANQPQHF. The CDR3 nucleotides are TGTGCCAGCAAGATAGCAGGGGCAAATCAGCCCCAGCATTTT.

The chain is built from TRBV5-4 and TRBJ2-7; D ambiguous. The CDR3 runs to 13 residues. V was clipped by 2 bases and J by 6 bases, with 12 bases between them. Germline V gene data show CDR1 as SGHNT and CDR2 as YYREEE (reference sequence). CDR3: CASSFGRRIEQYF. DNA of the CDR3: TGTGCCAGCAGCTTCGGCCGAAGGATCGAGCAGTACTTC.

The chain recombines TRBV9 with TRBJ2-2; 13 bases are a match to TRBD2. The CDR3 has 18 residues. CDR1 and CDR2 from the germline V gene are SGDLS and YYNGEE. The junction had 2 bases not matched to a gene; V was cut back by 0 bases and J by 0 bases. This CDR3 reads CASSVGLAGGSNTGELFF. The DNA of the CDR3 is TGTGCCAGCAGCGTAGGACTAGCGGGAGGCTCGAACACCGGGGAGCTGTTTTTT.

The chain uses TRBV5-4 and TRBJ2-5; 7 nucleotides match TRBD2. V dropped 4 bases and J dropped 5; count of bases not matched to a gene: 11. Germline CDR1 is SGHNT and CDR2 is YYREEE (reference sequence). The CDR3 length is 15 residues. Here the CDR3 DNA reads TGTGCCAGCAGCCCCTTTGCGGGAGCATATGAGACCCAGTACTTC. Encoded protein: CASSPFAGAYETQYF.

This clone has only one observation. The J gene is TRBJ2-7, the V gene TRBV5-6, with 11 bases lining up with TRBD2. With V trimmed by 4 bases and J by 3 bases, 9 bases remained unmatched. Germline V gene sequence: CDR1 SGHDT, CDR2 YYEEEE. The CDR3 loop spans 16 amino acids. The DNA for the CDR3 is TGTGCCAGCAGCAGGGACACTAGCGGGGGACACTACGAGCAGTACTTC. This translates into CASSRDTSGGHYEQYF.

The chain employs TRBV6-5 and TRBJ1-2; 9 bases align to TRBD1. This CDR3 spans 14 amino acids. Per the germline V gene, CDR1 is MNHEY and CDR2 is SVGAGI. The V and J ends lost 5 bases and 8 bases, in that order; junction bases with no gene match: 9. CDR3 amino acids: CASSNTGGRVGYTF. Written as DNA, the CDR3 is TGTGCCAGCAGTAACACAGGGGGCCGCGTGGGCTACACCTTC.